This passage covers 23 T cell receptor beta chains from one sample sequenced in a study of shared clonotypes between healthy human individuals. Using immunoSEQ multiplex PCR, the repertoire was profiled, and TCRdb retains in-frame clones only, with some absent. Altogether some 1,600,000 clones are present, approximately 98% being singletons, with the ten largest covering approximately 0.45%. Input material: naive CD4+ T cells sorted from blood. The subset was: CD45RA+ positively selected. These receptors all come from a young man in good health.

This rearrangement joins TRBV19 to TRBJ2-1; 8 bases map to TRBD1. Germline trimming cut 3 bases from V and 7 bases from J; bases unmatched to any gene: 5. In germline, CDR1 is LNHDA, CDR2 SQIVND (reference sequence). The CDR3 covers 14 residues. CDR3 DNA: TGTGCCAGTAGTATCCAGGGGGCTGGGAATGAGCAGTTCTTC. Amino acids: CASSIQGAGNEQFF.

The chain employs TRBV4-3 and TRBJ1-1; D gene uncertain. CDR1 LGHNA and CDR2 YSLEER come from the germline V gene. The CDR3 is made up of 14 amino acids. The V and J ends lost 5 bases and 5 bases respectively, with 15 bases between them. This CDR3 reads CASSSRAQGTEAFF. The CDR3 coding sequence is TGCGCCAGCAGCTCCCGGGCCCAAGGGACTGAAGCTTTCTTT.

This clone has a handful of counts. The sample has other DNA sequences that encode this CDR3 too. The CDR3 region is CASSSDPSSYNEQFF. As DNA, the CDR3 is TGCGCCAGCAGCTCCGACCCGAGCTCCTACAATGAGCAGTTCTTC. The chain employs TRBV5-1 and TRBJ2-1; no definite D call. Germline assignment: CDR1 SGHRS and CDR2 YFSETQ. Trimming removed 3 bases at V and 0 bases at J, with 10 bases between. CDR3 length: 15 amino acids.

The chain combines TRBV5-4 with TRBJ2-5; 8 bases are shared with TRBD1. Trimming at V came to 3 bases and at J to 5 bases, leaving 6 bases not matched to a gene. The CDR3 is made up of 14 amino acids. Germline V gene data show CDR1 as SGHNT and CDR2 as YYREEE (reference sequence). CDR3 region: CASSWETGGETQYF. As DNA, the CDR3 is TGTGCCAGCAGCTGGGAAACAGGGGGGGAGACCCAGTACTTC.

This chain links TRBV11-2 with TRBJ2-1, with D possibly matching TRBD1 (6 bases). V shed 5 bases and J shed 4 bases, with 12 bases lying between them. CDR1 SGHAT and CDR2 FQNNGV come from the germline V gene. This CDR3 has 14 residues. The CDR3 loop is CASSTTGYYNEQFF. The CDR3 nucleotides are TGTGCCAGCAGCACTACAGGGTATTACAATGAGCAGTTCTTC.

V usage is TRBV19 and J usage is TRBJ1-1; 8 bases match TRBD1. Germline values: CDR1 LNHDA, CDR2 SQIVND (reference sequence). The CDR3 totals 14 residues. The V segment lost 5 bases and the J segment 0 bases; nucleotides outside the gene matches: 2. The CDR3 region is CASSGDRMNTEAFF. CDR3 bases: TGTGCCAGTAGTGGGGACAGGATGAACACTGAAGCTTTCTTT.

The gene calls are TRBV30 and TRBJ2-1; either TRBD1 or TRBD2 may fit D (5 bases each). The CDR3 totals 13 residues. CDR1 and CDR2 from the germline V gene are GTSNPN and SVGIG (reference sequence). V was pared by 0 bases and J by 10 bases, with 13 bases between. CDR3 nucleotides: TGTGCCTGGAGTGTACGAGGGGACGGGGAGCAGTTCTTC. Translated, it gives CAWSVRGDGEQFF. The full variable domain, in which reference TRBV30 and TRBJ2-1 provide the parts outside the CDR3, is SQTIHQWPATLVQPVGSPLSLECTVEGTSNPNLYWYRQAAGRGLQLLFYSVGIGQISSEVPQNLSASRPQDRQFILSSKKLLLSDSGFYLCAWSVRGDGEQFFGPGTRLTVL.

The chain links TRBV5-1 to TRBJ2-7; D is undetermined. Trimming stripped 0 bases from V and 0 bases from J, with 10 bases between. Germline V lookup: CDR1 SGHRS, CDR2 YFSETQ. CDR3 length: 15 residues. The CDR3 sequence: CASSLAGSSSYEQYF. The DNA for the CDR3 is TGCGCCAGCAGCTTGGCAGGTAGCAGCTCCTACGAGCAGTACTTC.

As regards this clone: Other DNA variants within this sample encode the same CDR3. V and J are TRBV19 and TRBJ2-1, with TRBD1 matching 7 bases. Germline V gene data show CDR1 as LNHDA and CDR2 as SQIVND (reference sequence). CDR3 length equals 15 residues. V was clipped by 2 bases and J by 1 base; unmatched bases: 2. CDR3 DNA sequence: TGTGCCAGTAGTATAACAGGGGATTCCTACAATGAGCAGTTCTTC. This codes for CASSITGDSYNEQFF.

This clone showed up just once. The chain joins TRBV10-3 to TRBJ1-2; a possible D gene is TRBD1 (5 bases). This CDR3 is 15 amino acids long. V dropped 0 bases and J dropped 2 bases, with 10 bases sitting between them. Germline assignment: CDR1 ENHRY and CDR2 SYGVKD. This CDR3 is CAISESWRGNYGYTF. The CDR3 region has the DNA TGTGCCATCAGTGAGTCGTGGAGGGGCAACTATGGCTACACCTTC.

Comments on this clone: The sample holds other DNA sequences that translate to the same CDR3. The genes are TRBV5-1 and TRBJ2-6; unclear D gene. Trimming removed 0 bases at V and 0 bases at J, with 4 bases between. The CDR3 runs to 15 residues. The germline CDR1 and CDR2 sequences are SGHRS and YFSETQ. CDR3: CASSLGSSGANVLTF. CDR3 in DNA: TGCGCCAGCAGCTTGGGTAGCTCTGGGGCCAACGTCCTGACTTTC.

The chain has TRBV2 and TRBJ1-1; 9 bases align to TRBD1. CDR1 is SNHLY, CDR2 FYNNEI, per germline. Trimming took 7 bases from V and 6 from J; bases not matched to a gene: 6. The CDR3 spans 13 residues. The CDR3 coding sequence is TGTGCCAGCAAGACAGGGGGGTCCCCTGAAGCTTTCTTT. Translation: CASKTGGSPEAFF. Full variable domain (outside the CDR3, taken from reference TRBV2 and TRBJ1-1): EPEVTQTPSHQVTQMGQEVILRCVPISNHLYFYWYRQILGQKVEFLVSFYNNEISEKSEIFDDQFSVERPDGSNFTLKIRSTKLEDSAMYFCASKTGGSPEAFFGQGTRLTVV.

The chain is built from TRBV6-4 and TRBJ2-1; 7 bases agree with TRBD1. This CDR3 comprises 14 residues. CDR1 MRHNA and CDR2 SNTAGT come from the germline V gene. V lost 5 bases, J lost 4 bases, and 5 bases stayed unmatched. CDR3 nucleotides: TGTGCCAGCAGTCAACAGACAGGGTACAATGAGCAGTTCTTC. Residues: CASSQQTGYNEQFF.

The chain has TRBV5-4 and TRBJ2-5; D ambiguous. V was clipped by 4 bases and J by 3 bases, with 4 bases between them. Germline V lookup: CDR1 SGHNT, CDR2 YYREEE (reference sequence). This CDR3 is built from 11 residues. The CDR3 region is CASSTKETQYF. DNA for the CDR3: TGTGCCAGCAGCACTAAAGAGACCCAGTACTTC.

V and J are TRBV10-1 and TRBJ2-5; D remains unclear. Germline CDR1 reads WNHNN; CDR2 reads SYGVQD (reference sequence). Trimming removed 2 bases at V and 4 bases at J, with 8 bases between. There are 13 residues in the CDR3. CDR3 in DNA: TGCGCCAGCAGTGAGCTCAGTACAGAGACCCAGTACTTC. This translates into CASSELSTETQYF.

The rearrangement uses TRBV30 and TRBJ2-7; D is unclear. V lost 2 bases and J 5 bases, leaving 10 bases between the germline ends. Germline CDR1 is GTSNPN and CDR2 is SVGIG (reference sequence). The CDR3 spans 12 residues. Here the CDR3 DNA reads TGTGCCTGGAGTACCCCCCGGGACGAGCAGTACTTC. Its translation is CAWSTPRDEQYF.

The chain employs TRBV5-5 and TRBJ2-5, with no clear D. This CDR3 is built from 14 residues. V gave up 5 bases and J gave up 5 bases, with 16 bases separating them. CDR1 SGHKS and CDR2 YYEKEE come from the germline V gene (reference sequence). CDR3 protein: CASSHASGRETQYF. CDR3 sequence (DNA): TGTGCCAGCAGTCATGCTAGTGGGCGGGAGACCCAGTACTTC.

The chain is built from TRBV28 and TRBJ1-2; 9 nucleotides align to TRBD1. This CDR3 comprises 14 residues. Germline assignment: CDR1 MDHEN and CDR2 SYDVKM. Trimming at V came to 3 bases and at J to 8 bases, leaving 7 bases not matched to a gene. In DNA form, the CDR3 reads TGTGCCAGCAGTTTGGGAGGGACAGGGAAAGGCTACACCTTC. The encoded protein is CASSLGGTGKGYTF.

The chain carries TRBV28 and TRBJ2-3; D is undetermined. CDR1 and CDR2 from the germline V gene are MDHEN and SYDVKM. The V and J ends lost 7 bases and 0 bases respectively, with 5 bases between them. The CDR3 runs to 12 residues. As DNA, the CDR3 is TGTGCCAGCAAACCTAGCACAGATACGCAGTATTTT. Its translation is CASKPSTDTQYF.

The chain uses TRBV5-6 and TRBJ1-5; D gene ambiguous. The CDR3 loop spans 17 amino acids. The germline CDR1 and CDR2 sequences are SGHDT and YYEEEE. Trimming shortened V by 0 bases and J by 2 bases, and 15 bases separated the two germline ends. CDR3 sequence (DNA): TGTGCCAGCAGCTTGGCATCTCGTGGTGATGGCAATCAGCCCCAGCATTTT. Encoded protein: CASSLASRGDGNQPQHF. Variable domain in full (rest from reference TRBV5-6 and TRBJ1-5): DAGVTQSPTHLIKTRGQQVTLRCSPKSGHDTVSWYQQALGQGPQFIFQYYEEEERQRGNFPDRFSGHQFPNYSSELNVNALLLGDSALYLCASSLASRGDGNQPQHFGDGTRLSIL.

V gene TRBV25-1 combines with J gene TRBJ2-7; TRBD2 aligns across 9 bases. The CDR3 length is 13 residues. The trim removed 5 bases at V and 6 bases at J, leaving 5 bases unmatched. Germline V CDR1 and CDR2: MGHDK, SYGVNS. The CDR3 DNA reads as TGTGCCAGCAGTCACGGACTAGCGCGCGAGCAGTACTTC. It translates to CASSHGLAREQYF.

The chain joins TRBV19 to TRBJ2-7; 10 bases agree with TRBD1. Germline assignment: CDR1 LNHDA and CDR2 SQIVND (reference sequence). The CDR3 is 14 residues long. Trimming removed 5 bases from V and 5 bases from J; junction bases left unmatched: 6. CDR3 residues: CASSLRGTGDEQYF. The CDR3 DNA is TGTGCCAGTAGTCTCCGTGGGACAGGGGACGAGCAGTACTTC.

The V and J genes are TRBV5-6 and TRBJ2-1, with 9 bases matching TRBD2. Germline V lookup: CDR1 SGHDT, CDR2 YYEEEE. This CDR3 has 16 residues. V lost 6 bases and J lost 8; bases outside the gene matches: 15. The CDR3 coding sequence is TGTGCCAGCACCTCCTGGGGGACTAGCTTACGTGATGAGCAGTTCTTC. It encodes CASTSWGTSLRDEQFF.